This TCR beta chain was retrieved from a study of cytomegalovirus exposure and HLA in healthy donors (dated by TCRdb to 2017 to 2019). About the full investigation: In an earlier analysis of 587 of the donors, 250 to 350 Gb of sequence data and some 120 million unique TCR beta sequences from 180 million or so T cells were reported. In a later analysis, previously published TCR beta repertoires from about 640 donors were re-analyzed and high-resolution HLA genotyping was added so that TCR occurrence patterns could be studied. Because of strong linkage in the cohort, five DR-DQ haplotypes were treated as single units for association and clustering. Among 398 genotyped donors of the cohort, an average of around 250,000 unique TCR beta nucleotide sequences was sequenced per donor, of which roughly 17% were non-productive. Rather than drawing on any new phenotypic data, the later analysis identified candidate immune exposures from TCR beta sequences and the way those sequences occurred across donors. All discovery cohort repertoires had been generated on a single sequencing platform. To predict cytomegalovirus infection status, the study combined high-throughput TCR immunosequencing, statistical association of individual TCRs with disease status, and machine learning. A separate validation cohort of over a hundred different subjects was used in addition to the roughly 700-subject first cohort. Of the roughly 400 genotyped donors, more than 75% were placed in the genetic ancestry cluster associated with self-reported Caucasian donors. An earlier analysis of several hundred of the donors used high-throughput TCR beta sequencing to judge whether each TCR beta V gene segment behaved as functional or pseudogenic. The aim of the study was to test whether cataloging public T cell receptors could identify signatures of past pathogen exposure. Donor age, sex, ethnicity and CMV serostatus were compiled together with the repertoire data. The number of donors typed differed by locus, with about 629-630 for A, B, C, DRB1 and DQB1, roughly 520 for DQA1, 600 to 610 for DPA1, and some 450 for DPB1. A later genetic analysis used genome-wide SNP genotypes for about three fifths of the 666 donors, treating that subset as a discovery cohort. An early release that covered about 600 HLA-typed donors contained around 330 gigabases of sequencing data and tens of millions of unique TCR sequences. HLA typing covered class I and class II loci at four-digit resolution. The study profiled the T cell repertoires of about 720 subjects by immunosequencing and related them to cytomegalovirus serostatus.

CDR3 length: 15 amino acids, cysteine to phenylalanine. Left in the record is the CDR3 DNA by itself, 45 bases read in frame from the first base. The germline V end is reduced by 0 bases and the J end by 1 base; junction bases left unmatched: 4. Per the germline V gene, SGDLS is the CDR1 and YYNGEE is the CDR2. The cohort consisted of 600 or so healthy bone marrow donors. All cohort members were sampled while nominally healthy, although unrecorded immune exposures were likely present. The donor was CMV seropositive and was included in the group of almost 300 seropositive cohort members. Each donor provided a peripheral blood sample, and peripheral blood mononuclear cells were used for TCR beta sequencing. Genomic DNA was extracted from the blood cell samples with the Qiagen DNeasy Blood Extraction Kit. Details on this clone: Its antigen is unknown. The sample holds no much larger clone one base away, and base qualities are not on file.

The paper's findings and limits, for the study overall: The 87-base-pair reads could not distinguish some IMGT-functional V segments, including TRBV6-2 and TRBV6-3, so those segments were excluded. Presence/absence analyses assumed roughly uniform sequencing depth across donors, an assumption that may not hold. Compared with equally common non-associated chains, HLA-associated TCR beta chains in a later analysis were more clonally expanded and had lower generation probabilities. The sequencing pipeline was judged likely to have produced a cluster of highly shared sequence variants as a technical artifact. The authors suggested that the approach could potentially be generalized to other disease states and immunological phenotypes. While some public TCRs were present in many individuals, most TCR sequences turned up only very rarely across donors. Compared with the approximately 720-donor mean, donors in an Asian-associated ancestry cluster had fewer N-insertions in productive TCRs, according to a later genetic analysis. The classifier was reported to diagnose cytomegalovirus status with high specificity and sensitivity in both the original and validation cohorts. According to a later analysis, parvovirus B19, influenza, CMV and Epstein-Barr virus appeared linked to several top co-occurrence clusters. An association between a missense DCLRE1C variant and V-gene and J-gene trimming of TCR beta chains was found in a later genetic analysis and replicated in an independent cohort. In vitro tests confirmed that a few of the cytomegalovirus-associated TCR beta chains recognize cytomegalovirus antigens. In an earlier analysis of more than 500 of the donors, most TCR beta V segments appeared in productive rearrangements about 87% or about 30% of the time, broadly matching IMGT annotations. About 17 rarely observed V segments, including chromosome 9 orphons, were excluded from the earlier analysis of some 590 of the donors because counts were too low. When HLA alleles, especially DR and DQ, strongly co-occurred, attributing TCR associations to individual alleles was difficult. A later analysis found that most CMV-associated TCR beta chains appeared HLA-restricted, with HLA associations seemingly driven largely by CMV exposure. Correlated functional status among segregating V segments might reflect linkage disequilibrium, but an unknown experimental factor could not be ruled out. A further reported finding was that TCR beta sequences accurately predicted the HLA-A and HLA-B alleles for most subjects in the first cohort. At a false discovery rate of 0.05, a later analysis linked around 17,000 TCR beta sequences to specific HLA alleles. For the cohort, immune exposure information was limited to CMV serostatus. The study gave a list of some 150 TCR beta chains associated with cytomegalovirus. A later analysis found that TCR association rates varied across HLA loci, with DRB1 alleles showing the most associated TCRs and HLA-C alleles the fewest. HLA typing was unavailable for some donors at each locus, so association tests used only the typed subset. The cohort was sequenced for TCR beta chains only, and without alpha or paired-chain data the features that could be detected were limited.

The library relied on the immunoSEQ multiplex PCR assay. The multiplex PCR relied on a mix of 60 forward primers for TCR Vbeta segments and 13 reverse primers for TCR Jbeta segments. The CDR3 region of rearranged TCR beta genes was amplified from genomic DNA by a multiplex PCR assay. On the Illumina HiSeq System, the amplified TCR beta libraries were sequenced as 87-base-pair reads. In the paper's pipeline: In a later analysis, some 80 million unique TCR beta chains were counted across the roughly 670 repertoires, and roughly 11 million of these chains were shared by at least two donors. Raw reads were error-corrected and collapsed into unique sequences with a nearest-neighbor algorithm that merged closely related sequences to remove PCR and sequencing errors. Alignment of CDR3 sequences to IMGT reference sequences was used to assign V, D and J gene segments. For a sequence to be retained, at least a six-nucleotide match to both a V gene segment and a J gene segment was required. Rearrangements were called productive when the CDR3 lacked stop codons and stayed in frame with V and J; all others were non-productive. CDR3 was defined according to IMGT convention as the region running from the second conserved V-encoded cysteine to the conserved J-encoded phenylalanine. The earlier analysis of 500 to 650 of the donors excluded any sequence lacking an unambiguous match to a single V gene segment. An earlier analysis of a few hundred of the donors called V segments functional above 56.7% productive rearrangements and segregating when the between-donor standard deviation exceeded 5%. To diagnose cytomegalovirus status from the catalog of TCR beta chain sequences, a statistical classification framework was built. V and J gene assignment, in a later analysis, came from comparing TCR nucleotide sequences with IMGT/GENE-DB human TR gene sequences. In a later analysis, CDR3 sequences and most-parsimonious VDJ recombination scenarios were assigned using the TCRdist pipeline. A later analysis defined each TCR beta chain by its CDR3 amino acid sequence plus V-gene family, and excluded reads lacking a unique V-gene family. As a way to deal with suspected cross-contamination and a sequencing artifact, a later analysis dropped over 550 nucleotide sequences that were highly shared and had low generation probability. A later analysis calculated a clonal expansion index for each public chain from normalized within-repertoire ranks of inferred template counts. Generation probabilities in a later analysis came from a VDJ recombination model fitted to out-of-frame rearrangements, and those results were checked against IGoR. In a later analysis, TCR-TCR, TCR-HLA and TCR-CMV co-occurrence was scored with hypergeometric tests, and a repertoire-size bias correction was applied to TCR pairs. In a later analysis, false discovery rates were estimated by permuting HLA or CMV assignments 20 times. In a later analysis, co-occurring TCRs were grouped using DBSCAN, and TCRdist sequence similarity was added for clustering within HLA-allele-positive subsets. For co-occurrence clustering, repertoires with fewer than 30,000 or more than 120,000 public chains were excluded, along with roughly five repertoires with anomalous nucleotide sharing. TCRdb mirrors the immuneACCESS table, restricted to in-frame sequences. Some clones are absent from its copies; in checked studies, under half trace to an unresolved V gene, and the reason for the others is unknown. V and J calls and clone size follow that table, whereas D and trimming were derived from the DNA. This sample holds 270,000 or so clones; 86% were observed only once. The leading ten clones occupy around 4% of the sample.

This chain is built from TRBV9 and TRBJ2-7; 7 central nucleotides agree with TRBD2. The sequencing sample was made of PBMCs. The receptor was derived from a man in his forties in good health and CMV-seropositive. The DNA is as follows: TGTGCCAGCAGCGTAGTTCCAGCGGGATCCTACGAGCAGTACTTC. Protein translation: CASSVVPAGSYEQYF.